The 3 T cell receptor beta chains in this list originate from one sample, sequenced in a study of T cell clonotyping in hematopoietic cell transplantation (dated by TCRdb to about 2021). This specimen's time point label, per the study, means: recipient sample about 28 days before transplant, after cytoreduction. To prepare the library, the immunoSEQ multiplex PCR assay was applied. Drawn from immuneACCESS, this table holds only the in-frame rearrangements with V and J called that TCRdb kept. Clones are partly lost; checked studies trace under half to an unresolved V gene and leave the rest unexplained. Within this sample are around 25,000 clones, with 60% to 80% of them counted one time only. The ten largest clonotypes hold roughly 6% of the sample. Sequenced here: peripheral blood mononuclear cells, sampled before stem cell transplant. The origin of the receptors is a man aged 45-65 years with myelodysplastic syndrome. Some clones in this sample may be carry-over from other donors' samples.

This clone was counted between two and nine times. V usage is TRBV4-3 and J usage is TRBJ1-4; D gene unclear. With 0 bases removed from V and 3 bases from J, the gap between germline ends came to 8 bases. The CDR3 sequence is 15 residues long. Germline CDR1 is LGHNA and CDR2 is YSLEER. The CDR3 DNA follows: TGCGCCAGCAGCCAAGACTTTCAGTCTAATGAAAAACTGTTTTTT. It encodes CASSQDFQSNEKLFF.

The rearrangement links TRBV5-4 to TRBJ2-7, with 7 positions matching TRBD1. The germline V gene has CDR1 SGHNT and CDR2 YYREEE (reference sequence). The CDR3 sequence is 14 residues long. V lost 3 bases to trimming and J lost 3 bases; unmatched junction nucleotides: 6. The CDR3 loop is CASSSGTAIYEQYF. The CDR3 DNA reads TGTGCCAGCAGCTCTGGGACAGCCATCTACGAGCAGTACTTC.

The chain carries TRBV28 and TRBJ2-1, with 7 nucleotides matching TRBD2. The CDR3 loop spans 15 amino acids. After removal of 2 bases from V and 4 bases from J, the junction contained 5 bases not matched to a gene. Germline values: CDR1 MDHEN, CDR2 SYDVKM. CDR3 nucleotides: TGTGCCAGCAGTTTAGCTAGCGGACCATACAATGAGCAGTTCTTC. Translation: CASSLASGPYNEQFF. The entire variable domain, with the rest obtained from reference TRBV28 and TRBJ2-1, is as follows: DVKVTQSSRYLVKRTGEKVFLECVQDMDHENMFWYRQDPGLGLRLIYFSYDVKMKEKGDIPEGYSVSREKKERFSLILESASTNQTSMYLCASSLASGPYNEQFFGPGTRLTVL.